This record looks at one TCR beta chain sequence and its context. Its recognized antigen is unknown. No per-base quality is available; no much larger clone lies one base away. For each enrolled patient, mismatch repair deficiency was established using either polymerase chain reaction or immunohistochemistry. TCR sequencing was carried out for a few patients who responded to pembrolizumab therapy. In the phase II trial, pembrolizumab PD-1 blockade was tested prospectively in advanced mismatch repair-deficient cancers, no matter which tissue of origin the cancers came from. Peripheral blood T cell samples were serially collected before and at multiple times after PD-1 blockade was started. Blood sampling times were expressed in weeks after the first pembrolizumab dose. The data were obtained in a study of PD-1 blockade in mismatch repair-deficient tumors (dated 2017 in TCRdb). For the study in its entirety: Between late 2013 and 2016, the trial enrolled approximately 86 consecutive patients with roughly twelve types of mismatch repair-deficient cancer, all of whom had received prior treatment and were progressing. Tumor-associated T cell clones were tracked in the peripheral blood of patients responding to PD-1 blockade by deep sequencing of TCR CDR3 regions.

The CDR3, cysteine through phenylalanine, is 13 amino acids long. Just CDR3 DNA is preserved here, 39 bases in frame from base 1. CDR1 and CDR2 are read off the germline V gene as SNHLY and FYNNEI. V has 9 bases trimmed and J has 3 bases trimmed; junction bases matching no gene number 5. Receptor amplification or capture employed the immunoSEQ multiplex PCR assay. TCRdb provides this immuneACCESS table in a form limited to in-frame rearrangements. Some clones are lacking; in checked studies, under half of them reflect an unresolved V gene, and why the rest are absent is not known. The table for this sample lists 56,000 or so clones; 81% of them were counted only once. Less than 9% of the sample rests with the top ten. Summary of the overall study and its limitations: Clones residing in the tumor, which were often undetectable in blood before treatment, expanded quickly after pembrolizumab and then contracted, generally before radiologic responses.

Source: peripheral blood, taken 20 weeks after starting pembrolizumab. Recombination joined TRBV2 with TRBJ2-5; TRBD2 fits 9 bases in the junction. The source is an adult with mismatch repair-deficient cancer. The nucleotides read TGTGCCAGGACTAGCGGAGGGGAAGAGACCCAGTACTTC. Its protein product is CARTSGGEETQYF.